This T cell receptor beta chain stems from a study of T cell responses to AZD1222 COVID-19 vaccine. At the level of the study: The study pooled second doses at about 4 or about 12 weeks.

Germline V gene data show CDR1 as SGHAT and CDR2 as FQNNGV. Trimming took 5 bases from V and 6 from J; bases not matched to a gene: 10. The CDR3 extends over 15 amino acids. Remarks on this clone: Its antigen is unidentified.

Profiled with immunoSEQ multiplex PCR; TCRdb holds only in-frame clones, not every one. The top ten clones hold more than 3.5% of a sample with 140,000 to 150,000 clones, more than 85% of them seen once. General observations from the study: Females outnumbered males among donors, who were mostly white British; clonal diversity was possibly underestimated. Spike-spanning, vaccine-associated CD4 TCRs were dominant at 160-218 and 743-854.

The rearrangement links TRBV11-2 to TRBJ2-1, with 7 bases identical to TRBD2. The source is an adult in good health. The material was peripheral blood, obtained on day 0 of AZD1222 vaccination. The CDR3 sequence is CASSPLRGGLNEQFF. The CDR3 coding sequence is TGTGCCAGCAGCCCCCTACGGGGAGGGCTCAATGAGCAGTTCTTC.